Below are 16 T cell receptor beta chains sequenced from a single sample in a study of control samples from healthy donors and cancer patients. Assay: immunoSEQ multiplex PCR; the TCRdb copy retains only in-frame clones and omits some. The sample holds roughly 80,000 clones; roughly 89% are singletons and the top ten take 5.5% to 7%. The source material was blood. The receptor set was obtained from a man over 45 in good health.

This chain uses TRBV7-9 with TRBJ2-5, with D possibly matching TRBD2 (6 bases). This CDR3 is 14 amino acids long. With 6 bases removed from V and 0 bases from J, the gap between germline ends came to 11 bases. Looked up from germline, CDR1 is SEHNR and CDR2 is FQNEAQ (reference sequence). The CDR3 here is CASRQDYNQETQYF. In DNA form, the CDR3 reads TGTGCCAGCAGGCAGGACTACAACCAAGAGACCCAGTACTTC.

The V call is TRBV18, the J call TRBJ2-5, with 11 nucleotides matching TRBD2. The CDR3 covers 18 residues. Germline lookup yields CDR1 KGHSH and CDR2 LQKENI. V trimming: 5 bases; J trimming: 1 base; junction bases outside the gene matches: 12. The CDR3 region is CASSALAGTSGLQETQYF. CDR3 nucleotide sequence: TGTGCCAGCTCAGCCCTTGCCGGGACTAGCGGTCTCCAAGAGACCCAGTACTTC.

The V gene is TRBV19, the J gene TRBJ1-2; 7 bases agree with TRBD1. The CDR3 has 14 residues. The trim removed 0 bases at V and 4 bases at J, leaving 2 bases unmatched. The germline CDR1 and CDR2 sequences are LNHDA and SQIVND (reference sequence). The CDR3 loop is CASSIEAGGYGYTF. The CDR3 DNA is TGTGCCAGTAGTATAGAAGCAGGGGGCTATGGCTACACCTTC.

There are a few counts of this clone. The chain has TRBV6-6 and TRBJ2-3, with D perhaps TRBD2 (5 bases). There are 14 residues in the CDR3. The ends were cut back, 5 bases at V and 1 base at J, with 10 bases in the middle. The germline V gene has CDR1 MNHNY and CDR2 SVGAGI (reference sequence). The CDR3: CASSRAEGTDTQYF. CDR3 coding DNA: TGTGCCAGCAGTCGAGCGGAGGGCACAGATACGCAGTATTTT.

The chain combines TRBV19 with TRBJ1-3; 8 bases line up with TRBD1. Germline CDR1 is LNHDA and CDR2 is SQIVND (reference sequence). The CDR3 runs 13 residues. The trim removed 8 bases at V and 2 bases at J, leaving 2 bases unmatched. The CDR3 sequence: CASLDRAGNTIYF. The CDR3 bases are TGTGCCAGTTTGGACAGGGCTGGAAACACCATATATTTT.

This chain links TRBV21-1 with TRBJ2-3; the table's TRBD2 call for D was not verified on the DNA. TRBV21-1 constitutes a pseudogene. The CDR3 covers 18 residues. This chain's CDR3 is CASTKPETSHLSTDTQYF. The CDR3 DNA follows: TGTGCCAGCACCAAACCCGAGACTAGCCACCTGAGCACAGATACGCAGTATTTT.

The chain recombines TRBV6-1 with TRBJ1-4; a weak D match, TRBD1 (5 bases). Germline V gene lookup returns CDR1 MNHNS and CDR2 SASEGT. This CDR3 spans 15 amino acids. V lost 3 bases to trimming and J lost 4 bases, with 12 bases between them. The CDR3 coding sequence is TGTGCCAGCAGTGAGTCGGGACGGCTTAATGAAAAACTGTTTTTT. Translating it yields CASSESGRLNEKLFF.

J is TRBJ2-1 and V is TRBV5-5; 9 bases agree with TRBD1. Unmatched junction bases numbered 7, after V lost 4 bases and J lost 8 bases. Germline V gives CDR1 SGHKS, CDR2 YYEKEE (reference sequence). CDR3 length: 14 amino acids. The CDR3 loop reads CASSPRDRDHEQFF. For the CDR3, the DNA is TGTGCCAGCAGCCCTAGGGACAGGGACCATGAGCAGTTCTTC. Complete variable domain (other parts from reference TRBV5-5 and TRBJ2-1): DAGVTQSPTHLIKTRGQQVTLRCSPISGHKSVSWYQQVLGQGPQFIFQYYEKEERGRGNFPDRFSARQFPNYSSELNVNALLLGDSALYLCASSPRDRDHEQFFGPGTRLTVL.

The genes are TRBV5-4 and TRBJ1-2; 7 bases map to TRBD1. CDR1 and CDR2 (germline): SGHNT, YYREEE (reference sequence). This CDR3 is 15 amino acids long. The J segment lost 4 bases and the V segment lost 3 bases, leaving 9 bases of the junction unmatched. CDR3 loop: CASSWGTAQFYGYTF. CDR3 nucleotides: TGTGCCAGCAGCTGGGGGACAGCGCAATTCTATGGCTACACCTTC.

The CDR3 sequence is CASSRQFSYEQYF. The CDR3 DNA follows: TGTGCCAGCAGCCGACAGTTTTCCTACGAGCAGTACTTC. The genes are TRBV3-1 (or the pseudogene TRBV3-2) and TRBJ2-7, with D possibly being TRBD1 (5 bases). The CDR3 totals 13 residues. The ends were cut back, 4 bases at V and 1 base at J, with 8 bases in the middle. Germline CDR1 reads LGHDT; CDR2 reads YNNKEL (reference sequence).

This chain links TRBV12-3 or TRBV12-4 with TRBJ1-1, with a possible D match to TRBD1 (6 bases). This CDR3 comprises 12 residues. V was clipped by 7 bases and J by 4 bases, with 10 bases between them. In nucleotides, the CDR3 is TGTGCCAGCACCGCAGGGGCCACTGAAGCTTTCTTT. The encoded protein is CASTAGATEAFF.

V usage is TRBV12-5 and J usage is TRBJ1-5, with D possibly TRBD1 on 5 matching bases. The CDR3 loop spans 15 amino acids. The germline V gene has CDR1 LGHNT and CDR2 FRNRAP. V shed 5 bases and J shed 7 bases, with 18 bases lying between them. This CDR3 reads CASGPEWGNGQPQHF. The CDR3 DNA follows: TGTGCTAGTGGTCCCGAGTGGGGGAATGGACAGCCCCAGCATTTT.

The rearrangement uses TRBV2 and TRBJ2-7; TRBD1 agrees at 7 bases. This CDR3 is 13 amino acids long. CDR1 and CDR2 from the germline V gene are SNHLY and FYNNEI. V was pared by 8 bases and J by 3 bases, with 7 bases of the junction left unmatched. The CDR3 protein is CASSGGQSYEQYF. The CDR3 coding sequence is TGTGCCAGCTCAGGGGGACAGAGCTACGAGCAGTACTTC.

This chain links TRBV7-9 with TRBJ2-7; 10 bases map to TRBD1. From germline, CDR1 is SEHNR and CDR2 FQNEAQ (reference sequence). The CDR3 covers 18 residues. The trim removed 5 bases at V and 1 base at J, leaving 14 bases unmatched. Here the CDR3 DNA reads TGTGCCAGCAGCCCAGTCCCGGGACAGGGGCCCACATCCTACGAGCAGTACTTC. It translates to CASSPVPGQGPTSYEQYF.

This chain joins TRBV5-1 and TRBJ1-2, with a tentative D call TRBD1 (6 bases). With 1 base removed from V and 4 bases from J, the gap between germline ends came to 29 bases. The V gene's germline CDR1 is SGHRS and CDR2 YFSETQ. This CDR3 has 20 amino acids. The chain's CDR3 is CASSLPGRKTGTPRGYGYTF. In nucleotides, the CDR3 is TGCGCCAGCAGCTTGCCTGGCCGGAAGACCGGGACACCACGCGGCTATGGCTACACCTTC.

This clone came up a few times. The chain has TRBV5-1 and TRBJ2-1; 12 bases line up with TRBD2. Trimming cost V 4 bases and J 9 bases; bases outside gene matches: 8. CDR1 is SGHRS, CDR2 YFSETQ, per germline. The CDR3 consists of 15 residues. This CDR3 is CASSPLAGGSTEQFF. The CDR3 DNA reads TGCGCCAGCAGCCCCCTAGCGGGGGGGAGTACTGAGCAGTTCTTC.